The 24 T cell receptor beta chains given below trace back to one sample, sequenced in a study of T cell repertoires in breast cancer. A second nested PCR with blocking oligonucleotides suppressed unpaired genes. One entry per CDR3 protein results from TCRdb running MiXCR on the emulsion pairing reads. Here the sample spans roughly 39,000 distinct CDR3 sequences, around 45% being singletons. Primers covering all TCR V genes were used in emulsion RT-PCR on CD8+ T cells. The sequenced material came from CD8+ T cells. The receptors shown here come from a pool of human donors with breast cancer or a healthy control (not recorded which).

The chain recombines TRBV7-2 with TRBJ2-2; D uncertain. Trimming removed 3 bases at V and 10 bases at J, with 12 bases between. This CDR3 is built from 13 residues. Germline CDR1 reads SGHTA; CDR2 reads FQGNSA. DNA of the CDR3: TGTGCCAGCAGCTTTTGGGCTGGCCAGGAGCTGTTTTTT. Amino acids: CASSFWAGQELFF.

V and J are TRBV20-1 and TRBJ1-2; 10 nucleotides line up with TRBD1. Germline lookup yields CDR1 DFQATT and CDR2 SNEGSKA (reference sequence). V gave up 4 bases and J gave up 7 bases; unmatched junction bases: 6. This CDR3 region has 13 residues. The CDR3 sequence: CSANQTGGFGYTF. CDR3 nucleotides: TGCAGTGCTAACCAGACAGGGGGCTTTGGCTACACCTTC.

The sample holds a few counts of this clonotype. The V and J genes are TRBV7-2 and TRBJ1-5; D gene ambiguous. Germline lookup yields CDR1 SGHTA and CDR2 FQGNSA. CDR3 length: 15 residues. Trimming took off 1 base at V and 2 bases at J, with 9 bases between the two ends. CDR3 residues: CASSLGGLRNQPQHF. The CDR3 DNA sequence: TGTGCCAGCAGCTTAGGTGGCCTACGCAATCAGCCCCAGCATTTT.

V usage is TRBV25-1 and J usage is TRBJ2-7; D may be TRBD1 (6 bases). Trimming cost V 1 base and J 5 bases, with 12 bases left between them. The CDR3 covers 14 residues. Germline values: CDR1 MGHDK, CDR2 SYGVNS. In DNA, the CDR3 is TGTGCCAGCAGTGAATTTGGGGGCCTGCACGAGCAGTACTTC. It encodes CASSEFGGLHEQYF.

This clonotype occurred a few times. The gene calls are TRBV20-1 and TRBJ2-3; 10 nucleotides line up with TRBD2. Germline V gene lookup returns CDR1 DFQATT and CDR2 SNEGSKA (reference sequence). There are 15 residues in the CDR3. J gave up 4 bases and V 8 bases, and 12 bases lay outside the gene matches. CDR3 nucleotide sequence: TGCAGTCCAACTCGAGCGGGAGGGCCTGCAGATACGCAGTATTTT. Amino acids: CSPTRAGGPADTQYF.

The chain carries TRBV20-1 and TRBJ2-7; D unresolved. The CDR3 extends over 12 amino acids. The V end was cut by 5 bases, the J end by 2 bases, with 10 bases between. Germline loops: CDR1 DFQATT, CDR2 SNEGSKA (reference sequence). CDR3 nucleotides: TGCAGTGCTCCTTTGAACCCCTACGAGCAGTACTTC. Its translation is CSAPLNPYEQYF.

The chain couples TRBV28 to TRBJ2-1, with 12 bases that match TRBD2. Germline-derived CDR1 and CDR2 are MDHEN and SYDVKM. The CDR3 covers 14 residues. With V trimmed by 4 bases and J by 10 bases, 5 bases remained unmatched. Here the CDR3 reads CASSSLAGGHEQFF. In DNA, the CDR3 is TGTGCCAGCAGTTCTCTAGCGGGGGGGCACGAGCAGTTCTTC.

This chain joins TRBV12-3 or TRBV12-4 and TRBJ2-1; a possible D gene is TRBD2 (5 bases). The CDR3 has 22 residues. V lost 2 bases and J lost 0, with 29 bases in between. The CDR3 region has the DNA TGTGCCAGCAGTTTACGGGGTTTTAGTCACTCGAGGGTTATGAGCTCCTACAATGAGCAGTTCTTC. Translated: CASSLRGFSHSRVMSSYNEQFF.

A remark on this clonotype: An end of the junction differs from the germline gene, which may be a read error. The rearrangement joins TRBV20-1 to TRBJ1-1, with D possibly matching TRBD1 (5 bases). The CDR3 contains 15 residues. Per germline, CDR1 DFQATT and CDR2 SNEGSKA (reference sequence). The CDR3 DNA reads as TGTAGTGCTAGAGAGCAGGGCGGTTGGAACACTGAAGCTTTCTTT. It specifies CSAREQGGWNTEAFF.

V and J are TRBV27 and TRBJ2-3; 9 bases are shared with TRBD1. Trimming cost V 7 bases and J 4 bases; bases outside gene matches: 6. This CDR3 is built from 14 residues. Germline V CDR1 and CDR2: MNHEY, SMNVEV (reference sequence). The CDR3 region is CASTLQGASDTQYF. CDR3 nucleotide sequence: TGTGCCAGCACGTTACAGGGGGCCTCAGATACGCAGTATTTT.

This clonotype came up once. The chain joins TRBV5-5 to TRBJ2-6, with unresolved D. This CDR3 has 13 residues. V was shortened by 4 bases and J by 1 base, with 3 bases between the two germline ends. Germline CDR1 SGHKS, CDR2 YYEKEE (reference sequence). The CDR3 DNA reads as TGTGCCAGCAGCCGATCTGGGGCCAACGTCCTGACTTTC. This sequence encodes CASSRSGANVLTF.

About this clonotype itself: This sequence may be a read error, since a much larger clone differs from it by one base. The chain has TRBV27 and TRBJ2-7, with D uncertain. CDR1 and CDR2 from the germline V gene are MNHEY and SMNVEV (reference sequence). The CDR3 runs 13 residues. Trimming stripped 2 bases from V and 0 bases from J, with 5 bases between. For the CDR3, the DNA is TGTGCCAGCAGTTTACCGAGCTCCTACGAGCAGTACTTC. It is translated as CASSLPSSYEQYF.

As regards this clonotype: Just one base apart from a much larger clone, this may be a read error. This rearrangement joins TRBV6-2 or TRBV6-3 to TRBJ2-2; D may be TRBD2 (5 bases). CDR3 length: 14 residues. Germline V gene data show CDR1 as MNHEY and CDR2 as SVGEGT. The DNA for the CDR3 is TGTGCCAGCAGTTACCCAGAGAACACCGGGGAGCTGCTTTTT. Protein sequence: CASSYPENTGELLF.

This chain uses TRBV19 with TRBJ2-1; 7 nucleotides match TRBD2. CDR1 is LNHDA and CDR2 is SQIVND in the germline V gene (reference sequence). This CDR3 comprises 15 residues. With V trimmed by 9 bases and J by 5 bases, 13 bases remained unmatched. The CDR3 coding sequence is TGTGCCAGCAAAAAGCTGGGGGGGACCCACAATGAGCAGTTCTTC. It codes for CASKKLGGTHNEQFF. Filled out from reference TRBV19 and TRBJ2-1, the complete variable domain reads DGGITQSPKYLFRKEGQNVTLSCEQNLNHDAMYWYRQDPGQGLRLIYYSQIVNDFQKGDIAEGYSVSREKKESFPLTVTSAQKNPTAFYLCASKKLGGTHNEQFFGPGTRLTVL.

This clonotype was observed a few times. The chain combines TRBV20-1 with TRBJ2-1; D is unclear. Trimming cost V 3 bases and J 1 base, with 10 bases left between them. Germline CDR1 DFQATT, CDR2 SNEGSKA (reference sequence). This CDR3 is 14 amino acids long. CDR3 region: CSASGLPSYNEQFF. DNA for the CDR3: TGCAGTGCTAGTGGTCTTCCTTCCTACAATGAGCAGTTCTTC.

The J gene is TRBJ2-3, the V gene TRBV29-1; TRBD1 might be the D (5 bases). V was trimmed by 4 bases and J by 2 bases, leaving 13 bases between them. The germline gives CDR1 SQVTM, CDR2 ANQGSEA. The CDR3 sequence is 14 residues long. The DNA for the CDR3 is TGCAGCGTTGTGACCAGGGCGTCCACAGATACGCAGTATTTT. It specifies CSVVTRASTDTQYF.

The chain recombines TRBV20-1 with TRBJ1-2; D gene uncertain. This CDR3 is built from 15 residues. The V gene's germline CDR1 is DFQATT and CDR2 SNEGSKA (reference sequence). V was shortened by 0 bases and J by 2 bases, with 13 bases between the two germline ends. The DNA of the CDR3 is TGCAGTGCTAGAGAGGGAGGAGAACGAAACTATGGCTACACCTTC. Amino acids: CSAREGGERNYGYTF.

This rearrangement joins TRBV7-9 to TRBJ2-3, with D possibly TRBD1 on 6 matching bases. Trimming stripped 5 bases from V and 4 bases from J, with 10 bases between. Germline V CDR1 and CDR2: SEHNR, FQNEAQ (reference sequence). This CDR3 spans 13 amino acids. CDR3 bases: TGTGCCAGCAGCCTAGGGGGTTCAGATACGCAGTATTTT. Its protein product is CASSLGGSDTQYF.

Remarks on this clonotype: A read error is possible here, since a much larger clone lies one base away. This likely comes from a read error, as the CDR3 has no conserved phenylalanine or tryptophan at its end. The chain links TRBV6-6 to TRBJ1-1; D is uncertain. The V gene's germline CDR1 is MNHNY and CDR2 SVGAGI (reference sequence). CDR3 length: 14 residues. V lost 2 bases and J 1 base, leaving 8 bases between the germline ends. For the CDR3, the DNA is TGTGCCAGCAGTTACGTGGATAGGAACACTGAAGCTTTCTCT. It codes for CASSYVDRNTEAFS.

The CDR3 sequence is CASSPPDRGTTEAFF. In nucleotides, the CDR3 is TGTGCCAGCTCACCACCCGACAGGGGGACCACTGAAGCTTTCTTT. The J gene is TRBJ1-1, the V gene TRBV18, with 9 bases identical to TRBD1. V shed 0 bases, J shed 4 bases, and the junction held 3 bases outside the gene matches. The germline CDR1 and CDR2 sequences are KGHSH and LQKENI. The CDR3 is 15 residues long.

Of note for this clonotype: One junction end disagrees with the germline gene, perhaps due to a read error. The chain couples TRBV7-3 to TRBJ2-3; 12 nucleotides align to TRBD2. This CDR3 is 16 amino acids long. CDR1 SGHTA and CDR2 FQGTGA come from the germline V gene. The CDR3 region has the DNA TGTGCCAGCAGCTTGCTAGCGGGGGGGCCGATGGATATGCAGTATTTT. It encodes CASSLLAGGPMDMQYF.

The chain recombines TRBV6-2 or TRBV6-3 with TRBJ2-5; tentative D call: TRBD2 (5 bases). The CDR3 runs 15 residues. Germline CDR1 is MNHEY and CDR2 is SVGEGT. Trimming stripped 6 bases from V and 2 bases from J, with 16 bases between. CDR3 coding DNA: TGTGCCAGCAGCCACTGGACTGCAACACAAGAGACCCAGTACTTC. Its translation is CASSHWTATQETQYF.

This chain links TRBV2 with TRBJ2-1; D is tentatively TRBD1 or TRBD2 (6 bases each). V lost 6 bases and J 7 bases, leaving 16 bases between the germline ends. The CDR3 runs to 14 residues. Germline assignment: CDR1 SNHLY and CDR2 FYNNEI. CDR3 residues: CASRSSDSGNEQFF. The CDR3 DNA reads as TGTGCCAGCAGAAGTTCGGACAGCGGGAATGAGCAGTTCTTC.

The rearrangement links TRBV29-1 to TRBJ2-7, with 7 bases that match TRBD2. The CDR3 consists of 15 residues. Germline V gives CDR1 SQVTM, CDR2 ANQGSEA. V trimming: 6 bases; J trimming: 5 bases; junction bases outside the gene matches: 16. CDR3 bases: TGCAGCGTCCCTCGGATTGGGGGGGGTTGGGACGAGCAGTACTTC. Translating it yields CSVPRIGGGWDEQYF.